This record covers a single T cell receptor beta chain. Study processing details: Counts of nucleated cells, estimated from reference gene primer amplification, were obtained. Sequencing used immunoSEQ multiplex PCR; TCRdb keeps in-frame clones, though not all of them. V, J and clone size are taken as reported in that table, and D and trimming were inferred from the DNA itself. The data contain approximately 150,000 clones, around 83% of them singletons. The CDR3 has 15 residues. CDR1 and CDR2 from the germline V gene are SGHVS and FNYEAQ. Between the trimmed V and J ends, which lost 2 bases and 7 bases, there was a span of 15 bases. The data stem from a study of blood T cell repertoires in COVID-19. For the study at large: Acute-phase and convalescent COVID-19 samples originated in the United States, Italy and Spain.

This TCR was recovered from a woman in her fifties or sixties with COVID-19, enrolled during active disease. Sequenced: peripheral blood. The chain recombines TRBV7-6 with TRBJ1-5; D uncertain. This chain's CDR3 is CASSLSVGDGQPQHF. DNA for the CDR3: TGTGCCAGCAGCTTATCGGTCGGGGATGGGCAGCCCCAGCATTTT. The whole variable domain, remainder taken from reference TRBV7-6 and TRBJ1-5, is GAGVSQSPRYKVTKRGQDVALRCDPISGHVSLYWYRQALGQGPEFLTYFNYEAQQDKSGLPNDRFSAERPEGSISTLTIQRTEQRDSAMYRCASSLSVGDGQPQHFGDGTRLSIL.